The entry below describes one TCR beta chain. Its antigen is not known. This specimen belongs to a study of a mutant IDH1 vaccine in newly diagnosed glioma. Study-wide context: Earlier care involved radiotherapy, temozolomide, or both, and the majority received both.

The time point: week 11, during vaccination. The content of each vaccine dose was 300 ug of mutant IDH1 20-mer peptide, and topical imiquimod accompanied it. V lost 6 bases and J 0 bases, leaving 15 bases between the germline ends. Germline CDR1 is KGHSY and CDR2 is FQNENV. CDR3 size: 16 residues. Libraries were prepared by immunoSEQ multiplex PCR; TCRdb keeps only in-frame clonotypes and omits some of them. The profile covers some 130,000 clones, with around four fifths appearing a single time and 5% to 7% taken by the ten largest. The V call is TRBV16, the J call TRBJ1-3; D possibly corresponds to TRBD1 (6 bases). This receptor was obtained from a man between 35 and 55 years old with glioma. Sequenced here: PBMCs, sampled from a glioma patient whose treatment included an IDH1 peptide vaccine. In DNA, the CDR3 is TGTGCCAGCAGTCTAGACAGGCCCTCCTCTGGAAACACCATATATTTT. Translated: CASSLDRPSSGNTIYF.